This TCR beta chain emerged from a study of blood T cells in healthy people across ages. Study-level results: Age showed a roughly linear inverse relationship with TCR beta diversity per million T cells.

Primed by a sample-barcoded 5' primer and a J-beta primer mix, a second PCR proceeded for about 6 to 12 cycles. TCRdb fed the 5' RACE reads into MiXCR, producing one record per CDR3 protein. Among 1,800,000 or so distinct CDR3 sequences, about two fifths were seen once, and the ten largest hold under 30%. This clonotype was seen repeatedly, ten times or more. Its matching antigen is unknown. CDR3 length: 13 residues. V was shortened by 4 bases and J by 5 bases, with 11 bases between the two germline ends. Germline loops: CDR1 MRHNA, CDR2 SNTAGT. The chain uses TRBV6-4 and TRBJ2-5, with no clear D. This receptor was identified in a human donor in good health. Sequencing was performed on blood. The chain's CDR3 is CASSVNTGETQYF. DNA of the CDR3: TGTGCCAGCAGTGTTAACACGGGTGAGACCCAGTACTTC.